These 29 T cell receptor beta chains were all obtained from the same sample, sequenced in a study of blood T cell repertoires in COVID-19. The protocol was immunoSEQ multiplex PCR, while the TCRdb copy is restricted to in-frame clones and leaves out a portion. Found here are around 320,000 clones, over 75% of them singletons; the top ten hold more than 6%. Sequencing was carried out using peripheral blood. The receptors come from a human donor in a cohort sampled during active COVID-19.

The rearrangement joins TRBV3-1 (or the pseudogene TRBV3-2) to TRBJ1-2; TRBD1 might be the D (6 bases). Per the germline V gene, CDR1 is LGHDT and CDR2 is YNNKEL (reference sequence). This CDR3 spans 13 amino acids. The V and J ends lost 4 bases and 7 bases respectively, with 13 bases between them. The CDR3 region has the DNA TGTGCCAGCAGCCTAGTTCCACAGGGTGGCTACACCTTC. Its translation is CASSLVPQGGYTF.

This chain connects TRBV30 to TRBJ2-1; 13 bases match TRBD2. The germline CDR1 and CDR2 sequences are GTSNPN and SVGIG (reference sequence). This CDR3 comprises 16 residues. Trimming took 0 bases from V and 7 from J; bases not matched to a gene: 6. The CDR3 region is CAWSVLGTSGANEQFF. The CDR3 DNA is TGTGCCTGGAGTGTATTGGGGACTAGCGGGGCGAATGAGCAGTTCTTC.

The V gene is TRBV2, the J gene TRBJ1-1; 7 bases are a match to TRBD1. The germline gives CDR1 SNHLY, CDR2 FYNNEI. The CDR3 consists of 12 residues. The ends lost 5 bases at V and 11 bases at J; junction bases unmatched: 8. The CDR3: CASSTDRTRAFF. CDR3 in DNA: TGTGCCAGCAGTACGGACAGGACCCGGGCTTTCTTT.

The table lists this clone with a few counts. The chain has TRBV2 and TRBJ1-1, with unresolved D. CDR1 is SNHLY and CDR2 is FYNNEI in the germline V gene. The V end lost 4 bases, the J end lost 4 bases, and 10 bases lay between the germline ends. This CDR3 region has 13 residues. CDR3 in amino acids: CASSAGRSTEAFF. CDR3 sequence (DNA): TGTGCCAGCAGTGCGGGGAGGAGCACTGAAGCTTTCTTT.

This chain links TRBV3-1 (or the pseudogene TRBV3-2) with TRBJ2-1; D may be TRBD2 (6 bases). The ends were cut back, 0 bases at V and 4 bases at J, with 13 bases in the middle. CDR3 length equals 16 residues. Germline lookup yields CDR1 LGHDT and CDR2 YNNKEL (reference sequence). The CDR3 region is CASSQDLEGRYNEQFF. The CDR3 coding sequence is TGTGCCAGCAGCCAAGATTTGGAGGGAAGGTACAATGAGCAGTTCTTC.

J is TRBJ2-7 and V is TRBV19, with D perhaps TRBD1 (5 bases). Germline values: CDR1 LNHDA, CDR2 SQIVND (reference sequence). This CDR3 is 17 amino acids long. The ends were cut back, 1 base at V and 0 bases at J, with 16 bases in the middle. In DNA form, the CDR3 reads TGTGCCAGTAGTATAGTAGGGGCAGGAAGGAGCTCCTACGAGCAGTACTTC. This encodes CASSIVGAGRSSYEQYF.

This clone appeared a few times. CDR3 region: CASSSGLTDSPLHF. DNA for the CDR3: TGTGCCAGCAGTTCCGGACTGACGGATTCACCCCTCCACTTT. V usage is TRBV6-5 and J usage is TRBJ1-6, with no clear D. The CDR3 length is 14 residues. Germline V lookup: CDR1 MNHEY, CDR2 SVGAGI. Trimming cost V 4 bases and J 8 bases, with 12 bases left between them.

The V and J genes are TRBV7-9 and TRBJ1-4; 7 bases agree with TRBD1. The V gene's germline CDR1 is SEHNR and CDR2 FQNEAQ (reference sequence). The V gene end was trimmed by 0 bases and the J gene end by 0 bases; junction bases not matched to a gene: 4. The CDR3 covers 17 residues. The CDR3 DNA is TGTGCCAGCAGCTTAGCGACAGGGTCTACAACTAATGAAAAACTGTTTTTT. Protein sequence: CASSLATGSTTNEKLFF. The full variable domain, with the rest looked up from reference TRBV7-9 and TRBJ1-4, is DTGVSQNPRHKITKRGQNVTFRCDPISEHNRLYWYRQTLGQGPEFLTYFQNEAQLEKSRLLSDRFSAERPKGSFSTLEIQRTEQGDSAMYLCASSLATGSTTNEKLFFGSGTQLSVL.

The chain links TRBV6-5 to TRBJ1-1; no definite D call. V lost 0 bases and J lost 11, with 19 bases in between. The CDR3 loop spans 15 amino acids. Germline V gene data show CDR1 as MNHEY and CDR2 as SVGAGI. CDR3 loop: CASSYSSSRLAGAFF. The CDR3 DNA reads TGTGCCAGCAGTTACTCGTCCTCCAGACTCGCTGGTGCTTTCTTT.

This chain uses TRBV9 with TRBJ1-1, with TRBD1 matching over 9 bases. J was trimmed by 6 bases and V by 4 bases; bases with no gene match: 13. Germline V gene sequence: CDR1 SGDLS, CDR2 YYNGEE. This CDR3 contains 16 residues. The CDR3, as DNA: TGTGCCAGCAGCTTTACCGGGACAGGGCTGCGGGCTGAAGCTTTCTTT. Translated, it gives CASSFTGTGLRAEAFF.

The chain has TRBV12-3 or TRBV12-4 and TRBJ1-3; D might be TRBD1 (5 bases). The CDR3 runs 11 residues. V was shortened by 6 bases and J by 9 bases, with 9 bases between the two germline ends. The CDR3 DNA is TGTGCCAGCAGCCGGGGGGGCACCATATATTTT. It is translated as CASSRGGTIYF.

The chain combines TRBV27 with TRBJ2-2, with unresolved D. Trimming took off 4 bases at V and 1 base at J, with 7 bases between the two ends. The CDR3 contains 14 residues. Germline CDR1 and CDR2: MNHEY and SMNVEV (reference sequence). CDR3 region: CASSSGQNTGELFF. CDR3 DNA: TGTGCCAGCAGTTCAGGCCAGAACACCGGGGAGCTGTTTTTT.

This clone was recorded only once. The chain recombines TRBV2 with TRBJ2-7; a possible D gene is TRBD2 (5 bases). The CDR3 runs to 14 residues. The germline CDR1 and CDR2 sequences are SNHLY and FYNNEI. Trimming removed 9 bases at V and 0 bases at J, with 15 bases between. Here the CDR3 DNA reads TGTGCCAGGGGGAGACATGCGAGCTCCTACGAGCAGTACTTC. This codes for CARGRHASSYEQYF. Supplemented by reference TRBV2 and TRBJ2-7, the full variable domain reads EPEVTQTPSHQVTQMGQEVILRCVPISNHLYFYWYRQILGQKVEFLVSFYNNEISEKSEIFDDQFSVERPDGSNFTLKIRSTKLEDSAMYFCARGRHASSYEQYFGPGTRLTVT.

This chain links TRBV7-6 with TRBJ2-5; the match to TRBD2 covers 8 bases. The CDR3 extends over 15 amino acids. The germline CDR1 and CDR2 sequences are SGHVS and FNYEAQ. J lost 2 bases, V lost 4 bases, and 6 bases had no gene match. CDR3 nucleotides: TGTGCCAGCAGCTCCTGGACTAGCTCTCAAGAGACCCAGTACTTC. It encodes CASSSWTSSQETQYF.

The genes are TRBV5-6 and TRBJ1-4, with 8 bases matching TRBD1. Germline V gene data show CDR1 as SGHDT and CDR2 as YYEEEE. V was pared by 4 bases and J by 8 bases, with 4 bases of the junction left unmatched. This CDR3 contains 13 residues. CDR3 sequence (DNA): TGTGCCAGCAGCGACAGGGGTCGGGAAAAACTGTTTTTT. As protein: CASSDRGREKLFF.

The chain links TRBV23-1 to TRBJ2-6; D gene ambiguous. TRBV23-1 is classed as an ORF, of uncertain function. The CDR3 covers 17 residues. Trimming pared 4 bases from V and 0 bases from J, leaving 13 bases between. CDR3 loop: CASSPTRFRSGANVLTF. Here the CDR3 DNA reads TGCGCCAGCAGTCCCACCAGATTCCGCTCTGGGGCCAACGTCCTGACTTTC.

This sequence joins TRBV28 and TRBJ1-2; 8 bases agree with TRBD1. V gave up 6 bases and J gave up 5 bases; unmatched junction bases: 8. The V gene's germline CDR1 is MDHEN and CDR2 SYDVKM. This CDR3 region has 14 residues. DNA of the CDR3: TGTGCCAGCAGGCCGACCGGGACAGGATATGGCTACACCTTC. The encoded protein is CASRPTGTGYGYTF.

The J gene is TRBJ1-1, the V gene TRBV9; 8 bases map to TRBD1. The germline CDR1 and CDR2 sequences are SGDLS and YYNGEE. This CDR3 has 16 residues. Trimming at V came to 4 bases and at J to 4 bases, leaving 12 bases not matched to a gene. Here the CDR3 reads CASSPQVAGGPTEAFF. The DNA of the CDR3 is TGTGCCAGCAGCCCCCAGGTCGCAGGGGGCCCCACTGAAGCTTTCTTT.

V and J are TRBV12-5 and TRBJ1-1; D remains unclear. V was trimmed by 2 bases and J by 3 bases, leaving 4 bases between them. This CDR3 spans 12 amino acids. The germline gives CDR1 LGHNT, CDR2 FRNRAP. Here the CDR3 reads CASGLPHTEAFF. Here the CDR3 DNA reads TGTGCTAGTGGTTTGCCTCACACTGAAGCTTTCTTT.

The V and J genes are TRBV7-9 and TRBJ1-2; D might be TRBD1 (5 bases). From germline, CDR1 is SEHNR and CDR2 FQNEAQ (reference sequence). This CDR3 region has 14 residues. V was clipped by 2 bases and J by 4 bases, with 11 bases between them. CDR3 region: CASSLMGQSYGYTF. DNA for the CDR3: TGTGCCAGCAGCTTAATGGGGCAGTCCTATGGCTACACCTTC.

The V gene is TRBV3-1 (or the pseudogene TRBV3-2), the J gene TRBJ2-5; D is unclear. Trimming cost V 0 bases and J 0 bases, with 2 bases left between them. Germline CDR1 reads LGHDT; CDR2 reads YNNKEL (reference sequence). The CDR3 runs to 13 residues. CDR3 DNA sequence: TGTGCCAGCAGCCAAGATAACCAAGAGACCCAGTACTTC. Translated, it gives CASSQDNQETQYF.

CDR3 bases: TGCGCCAGCAGCTTGGTCCCAAGCAATGAAAAACTGTTTTTT. Its translation is CASSLVPSNEKLFF. The gene calls are TRBV5-1 and TRBJ1-4, with no clear D. The germline V gene has CDR1 SGHRS and CDR2 YFSETQ. The V end was cut by 0 bases, the J end by 5 bases, with 8 bases between. CDR3 size: 14 residues.

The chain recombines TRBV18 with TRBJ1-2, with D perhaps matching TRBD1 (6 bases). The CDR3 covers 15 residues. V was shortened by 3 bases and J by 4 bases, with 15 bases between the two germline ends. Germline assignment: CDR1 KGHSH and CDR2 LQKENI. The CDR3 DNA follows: TGTGCCAGCTCACCGCATCCACAGGGAGCCTATGGCTACACCTTC. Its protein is CASSPHPQGAYGYTF.

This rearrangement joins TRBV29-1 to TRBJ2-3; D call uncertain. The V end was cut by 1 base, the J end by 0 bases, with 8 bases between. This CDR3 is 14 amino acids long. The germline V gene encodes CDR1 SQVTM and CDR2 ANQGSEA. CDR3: CSVEGAQSTDTQYF. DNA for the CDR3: TGCAGCGTTGAAGGTGCCCAGAGCACAGATACGCAGTATTTT.

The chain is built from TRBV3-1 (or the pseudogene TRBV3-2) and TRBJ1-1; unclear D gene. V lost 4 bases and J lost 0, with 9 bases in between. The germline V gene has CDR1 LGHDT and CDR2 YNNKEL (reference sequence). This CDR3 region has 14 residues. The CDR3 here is CASSLAQMNTEAFF. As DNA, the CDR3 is TGTGCCAGCAGCCTGGCCCAAATGAACACTGAAGCTTTCTTT.

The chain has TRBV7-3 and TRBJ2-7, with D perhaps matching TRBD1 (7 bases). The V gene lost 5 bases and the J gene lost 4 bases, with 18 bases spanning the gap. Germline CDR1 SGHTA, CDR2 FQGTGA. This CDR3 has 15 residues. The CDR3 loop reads CASSRGGGATYEQYF. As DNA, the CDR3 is TGTGCCAGCAGCCGAGGAGGGGGCGCAACGTACGAGCAGTACTTC.

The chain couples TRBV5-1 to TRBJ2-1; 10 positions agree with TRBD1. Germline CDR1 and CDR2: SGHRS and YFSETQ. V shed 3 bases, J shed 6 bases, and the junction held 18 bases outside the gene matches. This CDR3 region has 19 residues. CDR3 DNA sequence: TGCGCCAGCAGCTCCTTGACAGGGGGCCGAAGCCTAACTCGCAATGAGCAGTTCTTC. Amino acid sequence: CASSSLTGGRSLTRNEQFF.

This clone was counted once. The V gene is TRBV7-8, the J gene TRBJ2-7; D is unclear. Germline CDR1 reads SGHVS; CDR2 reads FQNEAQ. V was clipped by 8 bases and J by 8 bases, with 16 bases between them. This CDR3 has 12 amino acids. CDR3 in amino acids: CASAPTADQQYF. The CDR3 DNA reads TGTGCCAGCGCCCCTACGGCGGATCAGCAGTACTTC.

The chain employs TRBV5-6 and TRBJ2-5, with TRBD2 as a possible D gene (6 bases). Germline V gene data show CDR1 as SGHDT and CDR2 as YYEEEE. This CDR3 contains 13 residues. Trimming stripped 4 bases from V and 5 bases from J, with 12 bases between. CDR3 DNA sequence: TGTGCCAGCAGCAATGGGGGAGGCGAGACCCAGTACTTC. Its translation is CASSNGGGETQYF.